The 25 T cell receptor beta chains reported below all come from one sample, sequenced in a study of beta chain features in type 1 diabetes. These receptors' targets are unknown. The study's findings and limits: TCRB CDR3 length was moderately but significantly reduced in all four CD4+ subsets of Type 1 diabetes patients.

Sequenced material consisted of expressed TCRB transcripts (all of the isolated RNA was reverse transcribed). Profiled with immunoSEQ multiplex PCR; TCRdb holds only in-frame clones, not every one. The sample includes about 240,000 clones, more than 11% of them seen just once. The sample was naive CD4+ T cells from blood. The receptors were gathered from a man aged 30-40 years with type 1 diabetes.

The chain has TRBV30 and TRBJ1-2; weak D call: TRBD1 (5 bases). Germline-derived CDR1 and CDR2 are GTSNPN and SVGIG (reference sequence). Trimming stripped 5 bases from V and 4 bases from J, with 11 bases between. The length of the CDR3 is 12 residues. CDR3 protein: CAWCPGSYGYTF. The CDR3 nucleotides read TGTGCCTGGTGCCCAGGGTCCTATGGCTACACCTTC.

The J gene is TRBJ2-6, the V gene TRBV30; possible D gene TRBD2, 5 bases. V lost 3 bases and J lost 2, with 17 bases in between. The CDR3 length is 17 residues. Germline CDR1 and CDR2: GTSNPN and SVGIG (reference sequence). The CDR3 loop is CAWRTFEGLAGANVLTF. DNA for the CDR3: TGTGCCTGGAGGACCTTTGAGGGCCTAGCTGGGGCCAACGTCCTGACTTTC.

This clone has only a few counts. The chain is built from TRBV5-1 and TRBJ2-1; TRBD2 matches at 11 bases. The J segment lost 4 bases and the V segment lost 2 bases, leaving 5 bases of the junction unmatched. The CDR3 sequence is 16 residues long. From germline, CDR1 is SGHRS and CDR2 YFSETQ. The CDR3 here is CASSLLAGVVYNEQFF. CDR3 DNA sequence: TGCGCCAGCAGCTTACTAGCGGGAGTAGTTTACAATGAGCAGTTCTTC.

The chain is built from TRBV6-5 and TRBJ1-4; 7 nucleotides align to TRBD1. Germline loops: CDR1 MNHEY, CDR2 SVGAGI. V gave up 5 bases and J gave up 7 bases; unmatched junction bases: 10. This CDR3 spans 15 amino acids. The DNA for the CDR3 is TGTGCCAGCAGTCACCGGACAGGCTCGGCTGAAAAACTGTTTTTT. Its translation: CASSHRTGSAEKLFF.

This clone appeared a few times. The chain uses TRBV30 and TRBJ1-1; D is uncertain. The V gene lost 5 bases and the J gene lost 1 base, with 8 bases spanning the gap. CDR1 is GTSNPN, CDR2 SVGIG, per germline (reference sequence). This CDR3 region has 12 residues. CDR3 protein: CAWGPRNTEAFF. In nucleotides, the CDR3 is TGTGCCTGGGGCCCAAGGAACACTGAAGCTTTCTTT.

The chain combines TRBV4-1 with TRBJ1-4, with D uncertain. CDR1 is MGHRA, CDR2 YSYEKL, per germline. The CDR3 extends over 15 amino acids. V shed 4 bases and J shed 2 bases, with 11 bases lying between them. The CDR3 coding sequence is TGCGCCAGCAGCCTAATGGGAGGGACTAATGAAAAACTGTTTTTT. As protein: CASSLMGGTNEKLFF.

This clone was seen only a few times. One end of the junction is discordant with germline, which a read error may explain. The CDR3 loop is CASSKEDSNTEAFF. The CDR3 bases are TGCGCCAGCAGCAAAGAGGACAGCAACACTGAAGCTTTCTTT. The V and J genes are TRBV4-1 and TRBJ1-1; D may be TRBD1 (6 bases). The V gene's germline CDR1 is MGHRA and CDR2 YSYEKL. This CDR3 contains 14 residues.

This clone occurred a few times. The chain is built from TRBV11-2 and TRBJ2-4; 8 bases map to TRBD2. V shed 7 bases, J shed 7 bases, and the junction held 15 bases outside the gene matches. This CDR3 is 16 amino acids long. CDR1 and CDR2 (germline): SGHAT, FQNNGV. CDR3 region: CASTSAGGGSWNIQYF. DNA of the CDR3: TGTGCCAGCACCTCCGCTGGCGGGGGGTCATGGAACATTCAGTACTTC.

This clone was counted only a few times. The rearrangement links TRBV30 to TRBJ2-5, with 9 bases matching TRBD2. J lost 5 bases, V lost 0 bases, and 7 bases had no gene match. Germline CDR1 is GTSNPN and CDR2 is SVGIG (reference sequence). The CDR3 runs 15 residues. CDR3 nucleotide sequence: TGTGCCTGGAGTGTACGGCGGCTAGCGGGGGAGACCCAGTACTTC. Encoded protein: CAWSVRRLAGETQYF.

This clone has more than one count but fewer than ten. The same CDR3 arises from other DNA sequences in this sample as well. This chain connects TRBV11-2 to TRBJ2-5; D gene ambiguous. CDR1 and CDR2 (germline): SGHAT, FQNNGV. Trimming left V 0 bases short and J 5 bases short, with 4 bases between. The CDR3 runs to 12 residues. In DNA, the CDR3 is TGTGCCAGCAGCTTAGACAGGGAGACCCAGTACTTC. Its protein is CASSLDRETQYF.

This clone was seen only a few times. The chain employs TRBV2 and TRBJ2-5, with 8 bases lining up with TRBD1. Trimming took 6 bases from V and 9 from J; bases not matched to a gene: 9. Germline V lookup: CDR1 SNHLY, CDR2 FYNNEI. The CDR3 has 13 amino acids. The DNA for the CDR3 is TGTGCCAGCAGCGACAGGGGACGAAGGGCCCAGTACTTC. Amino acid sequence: CASSDRGRRAQYF.

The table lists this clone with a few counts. CDR3 DNA sequence: TGTGCCAGCAGAGATAGGGACAGGGGGCGCGACGAGCAGTACTTC. This gives the protein CASRDRDRGRDEQYF. V gene TRBV6-1 combines with J gene TRBJ2-7; 12 bases line up with TRBD1. V was clipped by 6 bases and J by 5 bases; unmatched bases: 8. From germline, CDR1 is MNHNS and CDR2 SASEGT. CDR3 length: 15 residues.

CDR3 residues: CASSVDPLNYGYTF. The CDR3 DNA follows: TGTGCCAGCAGCGTAGATCCACTTAACTATGGCTACACCTTC. This sequence joins TRBV9 and TRBJ1-2; D not resolved. Germline assignment: CDR1 SGDLS and CDR2 YYNGEE. The length of the CDR3 is 14 residues. Between the trimmed V and J ends, which lost 0 bases and 1 base, there was a span of 7 bases.

The CDR3 is CASGQGTSTDTQYF. DNA of the CDR3: TGTGCCAGTGGACAGGGGACTAGCACAGATACGCAGTATTTT. The chain links TRBV19 to TRBJ2-3, with 9 positions matching TRBD1. Germline trimming cut 8 bases from V and 0 bases from J; bases unmatched to any gene: 3. Germline CDR1 is LNHDA and CDR2 is SQIVND (reference sequence). This CDR3 comprises 14 residues.

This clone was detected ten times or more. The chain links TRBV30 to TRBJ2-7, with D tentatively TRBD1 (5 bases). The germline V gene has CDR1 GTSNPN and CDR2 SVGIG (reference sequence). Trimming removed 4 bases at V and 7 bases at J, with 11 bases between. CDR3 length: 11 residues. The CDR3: CAWTRGLEQYF. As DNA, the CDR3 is TGTGCCTGGACAAGGGGTCTGGAGCAGTACTTC.

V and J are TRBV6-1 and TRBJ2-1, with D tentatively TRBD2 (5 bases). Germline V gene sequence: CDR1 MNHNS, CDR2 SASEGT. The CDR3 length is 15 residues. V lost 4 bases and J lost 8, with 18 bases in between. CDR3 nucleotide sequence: TGTGCCAGCAGTGTGAGCCGGGGTCTTCCGGATGAGCAGTTCTTC. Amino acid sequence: CASSVSRGLPDEQFF.

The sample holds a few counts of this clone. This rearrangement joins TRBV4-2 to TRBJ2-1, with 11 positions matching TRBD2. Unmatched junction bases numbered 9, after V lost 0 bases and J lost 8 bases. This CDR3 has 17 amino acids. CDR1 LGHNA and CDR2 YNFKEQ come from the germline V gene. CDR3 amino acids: CASSQDLASGRWDEQFF. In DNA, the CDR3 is TGTGCCAGCAGCCAAGATCTAGCTAGCGGGAGGTGGGATGAGCAGTTCTTC.

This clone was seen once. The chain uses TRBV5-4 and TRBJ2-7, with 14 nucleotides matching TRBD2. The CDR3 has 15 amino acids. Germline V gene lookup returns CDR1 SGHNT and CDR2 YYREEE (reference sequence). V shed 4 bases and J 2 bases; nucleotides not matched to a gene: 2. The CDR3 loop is CASSPGLAGAYEQYF. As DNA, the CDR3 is TGTGCCAGCAGCCCGGGACTAGCGGGAGCCTACGAGCAGTACTTC. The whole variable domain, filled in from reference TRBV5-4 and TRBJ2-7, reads ETGVTQSPTHLIKTRGQQVTLRCSSQSGHNTVSWYQQALGQGPQFIFQYYREEENGRGNFPPRFSGLQFPNYSSELNVNALELDDSALYLCASSPGLAGAYEQYFGPGTRLTVT.

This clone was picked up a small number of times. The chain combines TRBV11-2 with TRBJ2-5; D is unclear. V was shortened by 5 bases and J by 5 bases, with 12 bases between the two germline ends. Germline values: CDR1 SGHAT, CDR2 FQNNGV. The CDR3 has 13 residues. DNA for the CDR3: TGTGCCAGCAGCGCCGAAACGGTGGAGACCCAGTACTTC. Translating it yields CASSAETVETQYF. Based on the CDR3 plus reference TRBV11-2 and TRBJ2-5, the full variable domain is EAGVAQSPRYKIIEKRQSVAFWCNPISGHATLYWYQQILGQGPKLLIQFQNNGVVDDSQLPKDRFSAERLKGVDSTLKIQPAKLEDSAVYLCASSAETVETQYFGPGTRLLVL.

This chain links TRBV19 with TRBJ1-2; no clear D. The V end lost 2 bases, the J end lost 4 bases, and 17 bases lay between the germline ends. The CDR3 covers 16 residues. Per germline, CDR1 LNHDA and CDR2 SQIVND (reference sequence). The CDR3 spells CASSISHPEQTYGYTF. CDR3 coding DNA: TGTGCCAGTAGTATATCCCACCCGGAGCAGACCTATGGCTACACCTTC. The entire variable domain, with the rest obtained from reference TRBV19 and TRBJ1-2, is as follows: DGGITQSPKYLFRKEGQNVTLSCEQNLNHDAMYWYRQDPGQGLRLIYYSQIVNDFQKGDIAEGYSVSREKKESFPLTVTSAQKNPTAFYLCASSISHPEQTYGYTFGSGTRLTVV.

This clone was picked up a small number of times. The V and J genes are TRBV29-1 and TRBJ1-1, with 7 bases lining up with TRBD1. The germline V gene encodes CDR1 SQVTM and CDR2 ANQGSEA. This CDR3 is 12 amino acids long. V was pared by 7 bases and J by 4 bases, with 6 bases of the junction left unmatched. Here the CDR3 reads CSAKQGRTEAFF. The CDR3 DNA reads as TGCAGCGCCAAACAGGGGCGCACTGAAGCTTTCTTT.

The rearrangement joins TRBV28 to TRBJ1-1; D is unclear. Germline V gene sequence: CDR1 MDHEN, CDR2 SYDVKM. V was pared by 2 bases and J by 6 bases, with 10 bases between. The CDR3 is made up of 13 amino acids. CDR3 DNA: TGTGCCAGCAGTTTAGATAGGGAGCCTGAAGCTTTCTTT. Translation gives CASSLDREPEAFF.

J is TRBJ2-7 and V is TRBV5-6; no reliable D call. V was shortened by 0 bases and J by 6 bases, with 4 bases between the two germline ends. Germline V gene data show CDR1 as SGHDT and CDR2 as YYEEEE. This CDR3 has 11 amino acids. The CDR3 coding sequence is TGTGCCAGCAGCTTGGAACTCGAGCAGTACTTC. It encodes CASSLELEQYF. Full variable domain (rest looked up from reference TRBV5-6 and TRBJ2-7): DAGVTQSPTHLIKTRGQQVTLRCSPKSGHDTVSWYQQALGQGPQFIFQYYEEEERQRGNFPDRFSGHQFPNYSSELNVNALLLGDSALYLCASSLELEQYFGPGTRLTVT.

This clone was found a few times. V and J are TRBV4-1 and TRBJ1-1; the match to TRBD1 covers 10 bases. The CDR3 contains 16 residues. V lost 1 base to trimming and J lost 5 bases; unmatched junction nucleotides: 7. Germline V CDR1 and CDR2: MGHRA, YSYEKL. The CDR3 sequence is CASSQVGQGRGTEAFF. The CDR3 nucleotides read TGCGCCAGCAGCCAAGTGGGACAGGGGAGAGGGACTGAAGCTTTCTTT.

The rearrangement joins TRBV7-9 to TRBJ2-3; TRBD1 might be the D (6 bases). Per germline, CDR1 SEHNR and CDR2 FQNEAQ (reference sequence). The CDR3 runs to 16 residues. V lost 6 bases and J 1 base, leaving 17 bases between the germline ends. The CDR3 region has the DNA TGTGCCAGCAGGGATCGACAGGAAATTGGCACAGATACGCAGTATTTT. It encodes CASRDRQEIGTDTQYF.